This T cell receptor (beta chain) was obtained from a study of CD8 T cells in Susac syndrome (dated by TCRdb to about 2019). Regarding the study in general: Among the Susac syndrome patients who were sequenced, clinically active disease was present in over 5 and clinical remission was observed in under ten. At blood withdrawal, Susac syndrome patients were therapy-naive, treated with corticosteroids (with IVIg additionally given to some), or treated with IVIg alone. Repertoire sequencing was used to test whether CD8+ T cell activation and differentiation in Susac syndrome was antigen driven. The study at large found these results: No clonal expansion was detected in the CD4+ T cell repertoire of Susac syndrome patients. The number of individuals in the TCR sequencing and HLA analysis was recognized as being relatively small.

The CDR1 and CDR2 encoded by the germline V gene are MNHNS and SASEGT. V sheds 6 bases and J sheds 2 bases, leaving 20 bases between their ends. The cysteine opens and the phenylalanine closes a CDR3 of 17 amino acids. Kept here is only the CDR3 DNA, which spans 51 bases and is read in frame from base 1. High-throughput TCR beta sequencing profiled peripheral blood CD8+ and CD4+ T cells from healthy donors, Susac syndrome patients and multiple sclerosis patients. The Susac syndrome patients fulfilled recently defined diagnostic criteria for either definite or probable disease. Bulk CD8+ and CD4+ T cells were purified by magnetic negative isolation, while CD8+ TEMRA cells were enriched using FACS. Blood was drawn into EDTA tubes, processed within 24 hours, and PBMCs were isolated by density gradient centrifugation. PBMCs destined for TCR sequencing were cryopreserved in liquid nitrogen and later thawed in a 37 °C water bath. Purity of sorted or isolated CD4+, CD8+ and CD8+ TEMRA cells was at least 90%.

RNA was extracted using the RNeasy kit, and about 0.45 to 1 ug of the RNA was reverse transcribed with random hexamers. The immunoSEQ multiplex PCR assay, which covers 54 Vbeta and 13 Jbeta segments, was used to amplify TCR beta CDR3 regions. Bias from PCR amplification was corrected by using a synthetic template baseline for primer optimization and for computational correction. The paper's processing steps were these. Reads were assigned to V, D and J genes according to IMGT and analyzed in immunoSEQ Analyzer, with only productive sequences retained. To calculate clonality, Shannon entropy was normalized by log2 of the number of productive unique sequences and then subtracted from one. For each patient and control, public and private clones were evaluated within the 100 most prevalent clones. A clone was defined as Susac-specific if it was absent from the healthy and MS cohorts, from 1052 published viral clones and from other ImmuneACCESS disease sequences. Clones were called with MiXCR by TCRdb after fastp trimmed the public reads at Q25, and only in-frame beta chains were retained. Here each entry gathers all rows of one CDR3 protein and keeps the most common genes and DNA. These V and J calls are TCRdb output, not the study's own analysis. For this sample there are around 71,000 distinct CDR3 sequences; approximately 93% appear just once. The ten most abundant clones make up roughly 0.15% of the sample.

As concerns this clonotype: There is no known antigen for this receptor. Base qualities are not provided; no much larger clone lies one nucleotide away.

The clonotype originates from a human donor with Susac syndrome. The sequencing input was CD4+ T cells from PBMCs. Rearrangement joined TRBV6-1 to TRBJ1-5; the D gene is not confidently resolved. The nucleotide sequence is TGTGCCAGCAGACCATTAAGGGAGGTTAGGGGCAATCAGCCCCAGCATTTT. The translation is CASRPLREVRGNQPQHF.